This TCR beta chain is drawn from a study of blood T cell repertoires in COVID-19. Background on the study: Sites across the United States, Italy and Spain contributed samples from acute and convalescent COVID-19. The analysed material was cDNA or gDNA that came from T cells, B-cell-depleted T cells, or PBMCs.

How the authors handled the data: Using reference gene primer amplification, nucleated cell counts were estimated. TCRdb keeps only in-frame clones here, not all; method: immunoSEQ multiplex PCR. The V and J calls and clone size are taken from that table; D and trimming were inferred from the DNA. Seen here are about 56,000 clones, about 89% observed once, and the top ten hold over 15%. The source of this sequence is a human donor in a cohort sampled during active COVID-19. Specimen: peripheral blood.

CDR3 region: CASSYSKETQYF. The CDR3 nucleotides read TGTGCCAGCAGTTACTCCAAAGAGACCCAGTACTTC. The chain uses TRBV6-5 and TRBJ2-5; no clear D. The germline V gene has CDR1 MNHEY and CDR2 SVGAGI. This CDR3 spans 12 amino acids. Trimming pared 0 bases from V and 3 bases from J, leaving 2 bases between.